What follows are 23 T cell receptor beta chains derived from one specimen sequenced in a study of CD8 T cells in ankylosing spondylitis. TCRdb re-called the 5' RACE reads through MiXCR, storing one row per CDR3 protein. The table has about 460,000 distinct CDR3 sequences, 5.3% seen once; the top ten hold 3.5%. The study, taken as a whole, reports: In ankylosing spondylitis blood, a motif of about eight highly homologous TCR beta variants appeared characteristic.

These receptors have no identified antigens. The sample consisted of blood, either unsorted or a sorted T cell fraction (not recorded which). All receptors derive from a male donor with ankylosing spondylitis.

This clonotype was counted ten times or more. This rearrangement joins TRBV6-5 to TRBJ1-6, with 8 bases aligning to TRBD1. The CDR3 is made up of 13 amino acids. Germline loops: CDR1 MNHEY, CDR2 SVGAGI. Unmatched junction bases numbered 5, after V lost 4 bases and J lost 12 bases. The CDR3 DNA reads as TGTGCCAGCAGTTCGTATACAGGGGGACCCCTCCACTTT. Translation: CASSSYTGGPLHF.

This clonotype has ten or more counts. The chain couples TRBV20-1 to TRBJ1-5; weak D call: TRBD1 (6 bases). The CDR3 runs 13 residues. The germline gives CDR1 DFQATT, CDR2 SNEGSKA (reference sequence). The germline V and J ends were trimmed by 6 bases and 2 bases, with 11 bases remaining between them. In DNA form, the CDR3 reads TGCAGTGCGCTTCCAGGGGGCAATCAGCCCCAGCATTTT. This sequence encodes CSALPGGNQPQHF.

The sample holds many counts of this clonotype. This chain joins TRBV20-1 and TRBJ2-1; D perhaps matches TRBD2 (6 bases). Trimming shortened V by 1 base and J by 5 bases, and 12 bases separated the two germline ends. The CDR3 contains 14 residues. The germline CDR1 and CDR2 sequences are DFQATT and SNEGSKA (reference sequence). CDR3 sequence (DNA): TGCAGTGCTAGAGGAGGCGGGATAGACAATGAGCAGTTCTTC. Translated: CSARGGGIDNEQFF.

This clonotype was counted at least ten times. The chain carries TRBV5-6 and TRBJ2-7, with unresolved D. CDR3 length: 12 amino acids. Germline V gene lookup returns CDR1 SGHDT and CDR2 YYEEEE. V lost 0 bases, J lost 6 bases, and 7 bases lay in between. The CDR3 region is CASSLAGSEQYF. The CDR3 nucleotides read TGTGCCAGCAGCTTGGCAGGATCCGAGCAGTACTTC.

This clonotype was found many times. The V and J genes are TRBV5-1 and TRBJ2-3; TRBD2 aligns across 12 bases. V gave up 3 bases and J gave up 2 bases; unmatched junction bases: 4. The CDR3 spans 16 residues. From germline, CDR1 is SGHRS and CDR2 YFSETQ. The CDR3 is CASSYGLAGSTDTQYF. The CDR3 DNA reads as TGCGCCAGCAGCTACGGACTAGCGGGATCCACAGATACGCAGTATTTT. Complete variable domain (other parts from reference TRBV5-1 and TRBJ2-3): KAGVTQTPRYLIKTRGQQVTLSCSPISGHRSVSWYQQTPGQGLQFLFEYFSETQRNKGNFPGRFSGRQFSNSRSEMNVSTLELGDSALYLCASSYGLAGSTDTQYFGPGTRLTVL.

In this sample, this clonotype turned up many times. The junction departs from germline at one end; a sequencing error may be responsible. This chain links TRBV4-2 with TRBJ2-7; possible D gene TRBD2, 6 bases. The CDR3 runs to 15 residues. Germline V gene lookup returns CDR1 LGHNA and CDR2 YNFKEQ. CDR3 coding DNA: TGTGCCAGCAGCCAAGACAATGGGGACTCCCACGAGCAGTACTTC. It is translated as CASSQDNGDSHEQYF.

On this clonotype itself: Since a much larger clone is just one base distant, this may be a read error. The V and J genes are TRBV7-2 and TRBJ1-5; D not resolved. V was trimmed by 0 bases and J by 4 bases, leaving 7 bases between them. Germline V gives CDR1 SGHTA, CDR2 FQGNSA. The CDR3 contains 14 residues. The CDR3 DNA is TGTGCCAGCAGCTTAGCAGGGCGTAATCAGCCCCAGCATTTT. Translation: CASSLAGRNQPQHF.

The CDR3 bases are TGTGCCTGGATTTCGGCAAGAACAACCGGGACCGATAACTATGGCTACACCTTC. This codes for CAWISARTTGTDNYGYTF. The chain uses TRBV30 and TRBJ1-2, with a weak D call TRBD1 (5 bases). Trimming took off 4 bases at V and 1 base at J, with 25 bases between the two ends. The germline V gene has CDR1 GTSNPN and CDR2 SVGIG (reference sequence). The CDR3 is 18 residues long.

This clonotype was observed a few times. V and J are TRBV5-1 and TRBJ2-7; 8 positions match TRBD1. This CDR3 comprises 14 residues. Germline-derived CDR1 and CDR2 are SGHRS and YFSETQ. The V gene end was trimmed by 7 bases and the J gene end by 6 bases; junction bases not matched to a gene: 12. CDR3 in DNA: TGCGCCAGCGCGGCCCGGACAGGGCCGGGCGAGCAGTACTTC. Translating it yields CASAARTGPGEQYF.

Ten or more counts support this clonotype. The V call is TRBV4-1, the J call TRBJ2-3; D gene unclear. Germline V gene data show CDR1 as MGHRA and CDR2 as YSYEKL. The ends were cut back, 5 bases at V and 6 bases at J, with 12 bases in the middle. This CDR3 spans 13 amino acids. The CDR3 region is CASSSVTADTQYF. CDR3 nucleotides: TGCGCCAGCAGCTCCGTTACCGCGGATACGCAGTATTTT.

This clonotype has at least ten counts. The chain has TRBV10-2 and TRBJ2-2; tentative D call: TRBD1 (6 bases). Germline V gene data show CDR1 as WSHSY and CDR2 as SAAADI. Trimming took off 0 bases at V and 5 bases at J, with 13 bases between the two ends. The CDR3 has 16 residues. CDR3 nucleotides: TGCGCCAGCAGTGAGTCCTACCAGGGGACGACCGGGGAGCTGTTTTTT. Residues: CASSESYQGTTGELFF.

The sample holds a few counts of this clonotype. Relative to the germline gene, one junction end is altered; a read error may explain this. The chain joins TRBV7-7 to TRBJ2-5; D might be TRBD2 (6 bases). This CDR3 is 16 amino acids long. Germline-derived CDR1 and CDR2 are SSHAT and FNYEAQ (reference sequence). In DNA, the CDR3 is TGTGCTAGCAGCCTCAGGACGGCGGGGAGGCAAGAGACCCAGTACTTC. This codes for CASSLRTAGRQETQYF.

The sample holds many counts of this clonotype. V and J are TRBV29-1 and TRBJ1-1, with D hard to call. The CDR3 loop spans 14 amino acids. Germline CDR1 is SQVTM and CDR2 is ANQGSEA. Trimming left V 2 bases short and J 0 bases short, with 10 bases between. The CDR3 sequence: CSVERKVMNTEAFF. The CDR3 bases are TGCAGCGTTGAAAGAAAGGTCATGAACACTGAAGCTTTCTTT.

The table lists this clonotype with many counts. V gene TRBV27 combines with J gene TRBJ2-7; maybe TRBD1 (5 bases). This CDR3 has 14 residues. Between the trimmed V and J ends, which lost 2 bases and 6 bases, there was a span of 14 bases. Germline V gene sequence: CDR1 MNHEY, CDR2 SMNVEV (reference sequence). Here the CDR3 reads CASSLSAGWREQYF. In DNA form, the CDR3 reads TGTGCCAGCAGTTTAAGCGCAGGGTGGCGCGAGCAGTACTTC.

This clonotype was recorded many times. The genes are TRBV7-6 and TRBJ2-1; TRBD1 agrees at 11 bases. This CDR3 is built from 16 residues. The germline V gene encodes CDR1 SGHVS and CDR2 FNYEAQ. V lost 5 bases to trimming and J lost 15 bases; unmatched junction nucleotides: 18. Here the CDR3 DNA reads TGTGCCAGCAGCCCAGGACAGGGGGCCATTTACAGTGAGGCGTTCTTC. Translated: CASSPGQGAIYSEAFF.

Ten or more counts support this clonotype. The chain carries TRBV5-1 and TRBJ1-1; D is perhaps TRBD1 (6 bases). The germline CDR1 and CDR2 sequences are SGHRS and YFSETQ. This CDR3 has 15 residues. Between the trimmed V and J ends, which lost 4 bases and 4 bases, there was a span of 17 bases. This chain's CDR3 is CASSGSQGSITEAFF. Here the CDR3 DNA reads TGCGCCAGCAGCGGATCACAGGGATCAATCACTGAAGCTTTCTTT.

This clonotype was detected many times. The chain has TRBV4-2 and TRBJ2-1; 9 positions agree with TRBD2. V trimming: 3 bases; J trimming: 4 bases; junction bases outside the gene matches: 7. There are 16 residues in the CDR3. Germline assignment: CDR1 LGHNA and CDR2 YNFKEQ. This CDR3 is CASSQSSSGTYNEQFF. DNA for the CDR3: TGTGCCAGCAGCCAGTCCTCTAGCGGGACTTACAATGAGCAGTTCTTC.

The chain combines TRBV11-3 with TRBJ2-2; no clear D gene. The V gene lost 1 base and the J gene lost 3 bases, with 9 bases spanning the gap. CDR3 length: 15 amino acids. Germline values: CDR1 SGHNT, CDR2 YENEEA. CDR3 bases: TGTGCCAGCAGCTTAGGAGGAATTGACACCGGGGAGCTGTTTTTT. This translates into CASSLGGIDTGELFF.

This clonotype was counted ten times or more. The chain employs TRBV20-1 and TRBJ1-5, with D uncertain. CDR1 is DFQATT, CDR2 SNEGSKA, per germline (reference sequence). The CDR3 is made up of 15 amino acids. Deletions cut 0 bases from V and 2 bases from J, with 11 bases between. CDR3 in amino acids: CSAREAVRGNQPQHF. The CDR3 nucleotides read TGCAGTGCTAGAGAAGCTGTGCGGGGCAATCAGCCCCAGCATTTT.

The chain recombines TRBV18 with TRBJ2-7, with D maybe TRBD2 (6 bases). Trimming stripped 2 bases from V and 6 bases from J, with 17 bases between. Germline V lookup: CDR1 KGHSH, CDR2 LQKENI. This CDR3 comprises 15 residues. CDR3 region: CASSPWRGVYGEQYF. CDR3 bases: TGTGCCAGCTCACCATGGCGGGGCGTTTACGGCGAGCAGTACTTC.

To note about this clonotype: This could be a read error, since a much larger clone is one nucleotide away. The rearrangement links TRBV20-1 to TRBJ2-7, with D possibly called TRBD1 or TRBD2 (5 bases each). The germline gives CDR1 DFQATT, CDR2 SNEGSKA (reference sequence). The CDR3 extends over 12 amino acids. The CDR3 DNA is TGCAGTGCTACAGGGAGTTTCTACGAGCAGCACTTC. Translating it yields CSATGSFYEQHF.

Ten or more counts support this clonotype. This rearrangement joins TRBV7-2 to TRBJ2-1; TRBD1 is a possible D gene (6 bases). This CDR3 has 16 amino acids. V lost 5 bases, J lost 0 bases, and 14 bases lay in between. Per germline, CDR1 SGHTA and CDR2 FQGNSA. CDR3 protein: CASSPRDTRSYNEQFF. In DNA form, the CDR3 reads TGTGCCAGCAGCCCGAGGGACACCCGCTCCTACAATGAGCAGTTCTTC.

This chain links TRBV5-5 with TRBJ1-4, with D unclear. The CDR3 covers 14 residues. Per germline, CDR1 SGHKS and CDR2 YYEKEE (reference sequence). The ends were cut back, 1 base at V and 5 bases at J, with 9 bases in the middle. The CDR3 here is CASSLYGLNEKLFF. CDR3 coding DNA: TGTGCCAGCAGCTTGTACGGTTTAAATGAAAAACTGTTTTTT.